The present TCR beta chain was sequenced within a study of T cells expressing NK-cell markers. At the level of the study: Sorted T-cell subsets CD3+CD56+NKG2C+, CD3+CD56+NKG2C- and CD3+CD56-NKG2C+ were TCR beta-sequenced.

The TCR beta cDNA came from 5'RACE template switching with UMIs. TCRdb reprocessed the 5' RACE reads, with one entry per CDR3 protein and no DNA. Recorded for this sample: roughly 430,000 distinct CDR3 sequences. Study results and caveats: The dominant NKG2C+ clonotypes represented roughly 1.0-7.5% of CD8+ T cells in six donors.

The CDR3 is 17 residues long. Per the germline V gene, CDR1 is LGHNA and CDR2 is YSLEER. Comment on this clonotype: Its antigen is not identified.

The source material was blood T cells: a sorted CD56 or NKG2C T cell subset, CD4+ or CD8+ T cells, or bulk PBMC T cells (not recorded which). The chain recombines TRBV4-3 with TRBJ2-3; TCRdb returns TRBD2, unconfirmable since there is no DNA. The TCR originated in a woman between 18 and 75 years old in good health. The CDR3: CASSQGASGSTGDTQYF.